Included here is one T cell receptor (beta chain) sequence, with context. Its specificity is not known. The CDR3 is 13 amino acids. The V gene end was trimmed by 6 bases and the J gene end by 5 bases; junction bases not matched to a gene: 6. Germline assignment: CDR1 PRHDT and CDR2 FYEKMQ (reference sequence). Produced via immunoSEQ multiplex PCR; TCRdb's table is partial and in-frame only. The sample has 85,000 to 95,000 clones, approximately 94% seen once. The sample originates from a study of graft-versus-host responses after intestinal transplantation. At the level of the study: Recipients had transplants, and these were multivisceral, liver-intestinal, or isolated intestinal. Anti-thymocyte globulin induction was given to all recipients, followed by tacrolimus and steroids for roughly three years.

Study results and caveats: Within allografts, high graft-versus-host to host-versus-graft clonal ratios were seen among patients with graft-donor T cell macrochimerism. Detection of GvH clones occurred in recipient marrow, and some had their first appearance in ileum or blood.

The TCR comes from a human donor who received an intestinal transplant. The source was unstimulated CD8+ T cells sorted from spleen or lymph node cells, collected before intestinal transplant. The chain joins TRBV13 to TRBJ1-1, with TRBD1 matching 7 bases. The CDR3 is CASSRDRDTEAFF. CDR3 coding DNA: TGTGCCAGCAGTCGCGACAGGGATACTGAAGCTTTCTTT. The variable domain in full, with the rest retrieved from reference TRBV13 and TRBJ1-1, is AAGVIQSPRHLIKEKRETATLKCYPIPRHDTVYWYQQGPGQDPQFLISFYEKMQSDKGSIPDRFSAQQFSDYHSELNMSSLELGDSALYFCASSRDRDTEAFFGQGTRLTVV.